A selection of T cell receptor beta chains follows, all from one sample in a study of T cell repertoires in cytomegalovirus infection. TCRdb processed the reads anew with MiXCR; each CDR3 protein has one entry. Here the sample spans about 130,000 distinct CDR3 sequences, 30% to 40% being singletons. Their target antigens are unknown. Sequenced material: CD8+ T cells from cultured PBMCs, taken from culture after CMV antigen stimulation. The receptor source for this set is a human donor in good health (CMV status not recorded). Some clones in this sample may be carry-over from other donors' samples. Each CDR3 is given with its conserved first and last residue. The order of the fields is V gene, J gene, clone size, D gene, CDR3 DNA, CDR3 protein. D genes are given only for firm matches. Clone size is shown for a subset of rows, as once, few, many or a class of expanded clone.

v_call: TRBV7-8
j_call: TRBJ2-7
clone_size: few
d_call: .
cdr3_nt: TGTGCCAGCAGCTTAGACCCAGGGGACTTTTCCTACGAGCAGTACTTC
cdr3_aa: CASSLDPGDFSYEQYF

v_call: TRBV20-1
j_call: TRBJ2-2
clone_size: .
d_call: TRBD1
cdr3_nt: TGCAGTGCTAGAGAGTACAGGGGGGTGACCGGGGAGCTGTTTTTT
cdr3_aa: CSAREYRGVTGELFF

v_call: TRBV7-2
j_call: TRBJ1-6
clone_size: many
d_call: .
cdr3_nt: TGTGCCAGCAGCCTGGTGTGGTCCAATTCACCCCTCCACTTT
cdr3_aa: CASSLVWSNSPLHF

v_call: TRBV4-1
j_call: TRBJ1-3
clone_size: .
d_call: .
cdr3_nt: TGCGCCAGCAGCCAAGGGGTGAAGCGCTCTGGAAACACCATATATTTT
cdr3_aa: CASSQGVKRSGNTIYF

v_call: TRBV5-6
j_call: TRBJ2-1
clone_size: .
d_call: .
cdr3_nt: TGTGCCAGCACCGGAGGCCCGGGAAAATACAATGAGCAGTTCTTC
cdr3_aa: CASTGGPGKYNEQFF

v_call: TRBV7-8
j_call: TRBJ2-1
clone_size: .
d_call: TRBD2
cdr3_nt: TGTGCCAGCAGCTCGGGACTAGCGGGGGGGTGGTCCTACAATGAGCAGTTCTTC
cdr3_aa: CASSSGLAGGWSYNEQFF

v_call: TRBV14
j_call: TRBJ2-5
clone_size: .
d_call: .
cdr3_nt: TGTGCCAGCAGCCAAGACATGGGGGATCCAGAGACCCAGTACTTC
cdr3_aa: CASSQDMGDPETQYF

v_call: TRBV20-1
j_call: TRBJ2-5
clone_size: .
d_call: .
cdr3_nt: TGCAGTGCTCAAGAAGCCCTGACTAGTGAGAATGCCGAGACCCAGTACTTC
cdr3_aa: CSAQEALTSENAETQYF

v_call: TRBV7-2
j_call: TRBJ2-7
clone_size: many
d_call: .
cdr3_nt: TGTGCCAGCAGCTTACTGGCAGGCCGAGACTACGAGCAGTACTTC
cdr3_aa: CASSLLAGRDYEQYF

v_call: TRBV3-1
j_call: TRBJ1-1
clone_size: .
d_call: .
cdr3_nt: TGTGCCAGCAGCCAAGAGGGATATGGCACTGAAGCTTTCTTT
cdr3_aa: CASSQEGYGTEAFF

v_call: TRBV9
j_call: TRBJ2-7
clone_size: .
d_call: .
cdr3_nt: TGTGCCAGCAGCGAGGGCTCCGGGACGCCCTTTAACTACGAGCAGTACTTC
cdr3_aa: CASSEGSGTPFNYEQYF

v_call: TRBV28
j_call: TRBJ2-1
clone_size: .
d_call: .
cdr3_nt: TGTGCCAGCAGTTTAAGGAGCGGGCCCGGCTCCTACAATGAGCAGTTCTTC
cdr3_aa: CASSLRSGPGSYNEQFF

v_call: TRBV7-8
j_call: TRBJ1-5
clone_size: many
d_call: TRBD1
cdr3_nt: TGTGCCAGCAGCTTACTTTCGTGGGGACAGAGTAGCAATCAGCCCCAGCATTTT
cdr3_aa: CASSLLSWGQSSNQPQHF